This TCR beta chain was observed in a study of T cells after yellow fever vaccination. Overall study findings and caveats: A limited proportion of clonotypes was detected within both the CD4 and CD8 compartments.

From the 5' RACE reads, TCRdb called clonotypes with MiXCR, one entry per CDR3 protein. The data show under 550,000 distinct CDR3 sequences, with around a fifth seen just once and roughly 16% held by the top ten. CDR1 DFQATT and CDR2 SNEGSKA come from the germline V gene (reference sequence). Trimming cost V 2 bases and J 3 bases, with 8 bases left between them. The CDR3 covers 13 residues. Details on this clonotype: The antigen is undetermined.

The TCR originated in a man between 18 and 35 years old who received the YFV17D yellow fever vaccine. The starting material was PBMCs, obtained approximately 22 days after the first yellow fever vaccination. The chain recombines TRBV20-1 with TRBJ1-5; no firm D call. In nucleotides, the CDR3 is TGCAGTGCTAGATCGGGTCCCAATCAGCCCCAGCATTTT. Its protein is CSARSGPNQPQHF.